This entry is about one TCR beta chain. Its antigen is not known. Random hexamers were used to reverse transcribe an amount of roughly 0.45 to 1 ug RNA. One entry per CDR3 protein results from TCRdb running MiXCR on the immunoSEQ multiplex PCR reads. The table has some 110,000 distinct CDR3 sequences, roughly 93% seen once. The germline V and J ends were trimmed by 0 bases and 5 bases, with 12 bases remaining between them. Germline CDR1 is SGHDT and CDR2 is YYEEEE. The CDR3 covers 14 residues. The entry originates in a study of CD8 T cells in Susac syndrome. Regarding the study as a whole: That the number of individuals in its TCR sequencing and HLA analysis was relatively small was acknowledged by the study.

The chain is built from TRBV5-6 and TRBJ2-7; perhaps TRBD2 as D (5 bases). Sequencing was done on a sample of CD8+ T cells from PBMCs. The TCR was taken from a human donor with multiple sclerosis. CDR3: CASSLAGSQNEQYF. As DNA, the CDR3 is TGTGCCAGCAGCTTGGCGGGATCTCAGAACGAGCAGTACTTC.